Below are 9 T cell receptor beta chains sequenced from a single sample in a study of graft-versus-host responses after intestinal transplantation. The method was immunoSEQ multiplex PCR; TCRdb's version includes in-frame clones alone and lacks a portion of them. The sample carries roughly 7,700 clones, nearly 95% recorded once. The specimen comprised PBMCs, sampled 11 days after intestinal transplantation. The origin of the receptors is a human patient who received an intestinal transplant, so some T cells may come from the graft donor.

This clone occurred once. This chain joins TRBV15 and TRBJ1-2; TRBD1 is a possible D gene (5 bases). The V gene lost 2 bases and the J gene lost 1 base, with 14 bases spanning the gap. Germline CDR1 and CDR2: LNHNV and YYDKDF (reference sequence). The CDR3 contains 16 residues. The CDR3 DNA follows: TGTGCCACCAGCAGATCTCGACGGGGGGTTAACTATGGCTACACCTTC. Translating it yields CATSRSRRGVNYGYTF. The variable domain in full, completed from reference TRBV15 and TRBJ1-2, reads DAMVIQNPRYQVTQFGKPVTLSCSQTLNHNVMYWYQQKSSQAPKLLFHYYDKDFNNEADTPDNFQSRRPNTSFCFLDIRSPGLGDTAMYLCATSRSRRGVNYGYTFGSGTRLTVV.

V usage is TRBV7-9 and J usage is TRBJ2-5; 7 nucleotides match TRBD1. This CDR3 contains 17 residues. CDR1 is SEHNR and CDR2 is FQNEAQ in the germline V gene (reference sequence). With V trimmed by 5 bases and J by 0 bases, 12 bases remained unmatched. The DNA of the CDR3 is TGTGCCAGCAGCCCAGGGGGAACAGGGTTCGACCAAGAGACCCAGTACTTC. It encodes CASSPGGTGFDQETQYF.

This rearrangement joins TRBV30 to TRBJ2-1; D is perhaps TRBD1 (5 bases). V was pared by 4 bases and J by 2 bases, with 9 bases between. Germline V gene sequence: CDR1 GTSNPN, CDR2 SVGIG (reference sequence). This CDR3 is built from 13 residues. For the CDR3, the DNA is TGTGCCTGGAAGGCAGGGACCTACAATGAGCAGTTCTTC. Protein: CAWKAGTYNEQFF.

The rearrangement links TRBV2 to TRBJ2-4; possibly TRBD2 for D (6 bases). The CDR3 sequence is 14 residues long. Per the germline V gene, CDR1 is SNHLY and CDR2 is FYNNEI. The ends were cut back, 7 bases at V and 8 bases at J, with 18 bases in the middle. CDR3 loop: CASTPRASGDIQYF. Written as DNA, the CDR3 is TGTGCCAGCACTCCAAGGGCGTCGGGGGACATTCAGTACTTC.

This CDR3 reads CASSYTGSSYNEQFF. The CDR3 region has the DNA TGTGCCAGCAGTTACACAGGGAGCTCCTACAATGAGCAGTTCTTC. The chain links TRBV6-5 to TRBJ2-1, with D tentatively TRBD1 (6 bases). The V end lost 2 bases, the J end lost 0 bases, and 8 bases lay between the germline ends. Germline V gives CDR1 MNHEY, CDR2 SVGAGI. The CDR3 contains 15 residues.

This rearrangement joins TRBV4-2 to TRBJ2-1, with D possibly being TRBD1 (5 bases). Trimming removed 0 bases from V and 10 bases from J, with 19 bases in between. Germline CDR1 LGHNA, CDR2 YNFKEQ. The CDR3 is 16 amino acids. The chain's CDR3 is CASSQDSSGQSWEQFF. CDR3 nucleotides: TGTGCCAGCAGCCAAGACTCCTCCGGACAATCATGGGAGCAGTTCTTC.

CDR3 loop: CASSPRTGGPLAYEQYF. In DNA, the CDR3 is TGCGCCAGCAGCCCCCGGACAGGGGGCCCACTTGCCTACGAGCAGTACTTC. This sequence joins TRBV5-1 and TRBJ2-7; 11 nucleotides line up with TRBD1. The V segment lost 4 bases and the J segment 2 bases; nucleotides outside the gene matches: 11. From germline, CDR1 is SGHRS and CDR2 YFSETQ. The CDR3 runs to 17 residues.

This clone was seen just once. The rearrangement links TRBV2 to TRBJ2-5, with D perhaps TRBD2 (6 bases). The CDR3 runs 11 residues. V lost 6 bases, J lost 5 bases, and 7 bases lay in between. The V gene's germline CDR1 is SNHLY and CDR2 FYNNEI. The CDR3 region has the DNA TGTGCCAGCAGCCTAGCGGAGACCCAGTACTTC. This codes for CASSLAETQYF. Filled out from reference TRBV2 and TRBJ2-5, the complete variable domain reads EPEVTQTPSHQVTQMGQEVILRCVPISNHLYFYWYRQILGQKVEFLVSFYNNEISEKSEIFDDQFSVERPDGSNFTLKIRSTKLEDSAMYFCASSLAETQYFGPGTRLLVL.

This chain links TRBV29-1 with TRBJ2-1, with D tentatively TRBD2 (6 bases). V was cut by 6 bases and J by 1 base, with 22 bases left in between. CDR3 length: 17 residues. Germline V gives CDR1 SQVTM, CDR2 ANQGSEA. In nucleotides, the CDR3 is TGCAGCGTGGCCCCGCTATCTCTAGCGTATTCCTACAATGAGCAGTTCTTC. It specifies CSVAPLSLAYSYNEQFF.